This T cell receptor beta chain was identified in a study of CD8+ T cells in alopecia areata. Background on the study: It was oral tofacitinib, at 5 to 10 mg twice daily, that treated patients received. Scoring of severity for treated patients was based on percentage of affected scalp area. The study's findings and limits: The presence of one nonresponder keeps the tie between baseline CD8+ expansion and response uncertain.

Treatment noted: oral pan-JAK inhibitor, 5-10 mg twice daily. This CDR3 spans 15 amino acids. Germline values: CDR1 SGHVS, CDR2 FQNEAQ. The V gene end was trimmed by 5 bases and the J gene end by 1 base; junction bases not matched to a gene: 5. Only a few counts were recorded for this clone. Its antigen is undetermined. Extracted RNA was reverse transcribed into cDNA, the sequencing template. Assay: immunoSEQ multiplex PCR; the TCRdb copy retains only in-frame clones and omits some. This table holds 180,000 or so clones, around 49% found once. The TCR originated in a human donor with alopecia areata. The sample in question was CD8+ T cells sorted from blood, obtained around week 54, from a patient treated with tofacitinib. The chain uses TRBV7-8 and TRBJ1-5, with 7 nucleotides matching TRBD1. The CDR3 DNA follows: TGTGCCAGCAGCCCAGGGGGGATGAGCAATCAGCCCCAGCATTTT. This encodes CASSPGGMSNQPQHF.